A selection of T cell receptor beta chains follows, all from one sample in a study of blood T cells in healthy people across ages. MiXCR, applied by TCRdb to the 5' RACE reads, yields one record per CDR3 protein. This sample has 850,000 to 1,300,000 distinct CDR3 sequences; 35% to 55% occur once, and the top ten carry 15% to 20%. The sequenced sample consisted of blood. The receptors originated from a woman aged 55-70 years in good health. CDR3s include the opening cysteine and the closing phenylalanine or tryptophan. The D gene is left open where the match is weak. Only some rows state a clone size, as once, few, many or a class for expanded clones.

TGTGCCAGCAGCCCCATACAATGGACAGGGGGAGACAATGAGCAGTTCTTC	CASSPIQWTGGDNEQFF	few	TRBV6-2/TRBV6-3	TRBJ2-1	TRBD1
TGTGCCAGCAGTTTTCCGCAGGGGGCAGGGAATGAGCAGTTCTTC	CASSFPQGAGNEQFF	few	TRBV27	TRBJ2-1	TRBD1
TGCAGTGCTAGAGATCTACGGGAAAGCTACAATGAGCAGTTCTTC	CSARDLRESYNEQFF	.	TRBV20-1	TRBJ2-1	.
TGTGCCAGCAGCTCCCTTATAGCGGGGGGGCGGGGTGAGCAGTTCTTC	CASSSLIAGGRGEQFF	.	TRBV7-8	TRBJ2-1	TRBD2
TGTGCCAGCAGCCAAGACCCCGTCGGAGCGGGAGGGGCAGATACGCAGTATTTT	CASSQDPVGAGGADTQYF	.	TRBV4-2	TRBJ2-3	TRBD2
TGTGCCAGCAGTTTAACCCCTTGGACAGGACAGGATTCACCCCTCCACTTT	CASSLTPWTGQDSPLHF	.	TRBV27	TRBJ1-6	TRBD1
TGCGCCAGCAGCTTGGTGGCAGGGCAGGGCTACACCTTC	CASSLVAGQGYTF	few	TRBV5-1	TRBJ1-2	.
TGTGCCAGCAGCCCCCGAGTATACAGGGGTTACAATGAGCAGTTCTTC	CASSPRVYRGYNEQFF	.	TRBV21-1	TRBJ2-1	.
TGTGCCAGCAGACCGGGACCGAACACTGAAGCTTTCTTT	CASRPGPNTEAFF	.	TRBV12-3/TRBV12-4	TRBJ1-1	.
TGCGTCAGCAGCTCGGATCGGGGCCAGTCTGGCTACACCTTC	CVSSSDRGQSGYTF	.	TRBV5-1	TRBJ1-2	.
TGCGCCAGCAGCCAGGGGCCAGCGGGAGTATACGAGCAGTACTTC	CASSQGPAGVYEQYF	few	TRBV4-1	TRBJ2-7	TRBD2
TGCGCCAGCAGCTCGGCTAGCGGGAGCTATGAGCAGTTCTTC	CASSSASGSYEQFF	few	TRBV5-1	TRBJ2-1	TRBD2
TGCGCCAGCAGTCAATGGACTAGCGGGGAACAAGAGACCCAGTACTTC	CASSQWTSGEQETQYF	.	TRBV5-1	TRBJ2-5	TRBD2
TGTGCCAGCAGCCCGACAGGTCTCGAAAAACTGTTTTTT	CASSPTGLEKLFF	.	TRBV9	TRBJ1-4	.
TGTGCCAGCAGGTTAGCGGGAGAGGGCCCCGAGCAGTACTTC	CASRLAGEGPEQYF	few	TRBV28	TRBJ2-7	TRBD2
TGTGCCAGCAGCACCGGGACAGGGTTTTCTACTGAGCAGTTCTTC	CASSTGTGFSTEQFF	.	TRBV28	TRBJ2-1	TRBD1
TGCGCCAGCAGCTCCCTGGCAGGGGGATTTCTCTACAATGAGCAGTTCTTC	CASSSLAGGFLYNEQFF	few	TRBV5-1	TRBJ2-1	TRBD1
TGTGCCAGCAAGCGACGGAGTAGCTCTGGGGCCAACGTCCTGACTTTC	CASKRRSSSGANVLTF	few	TRBV2	TRBJ2-6	.
TGCAGCGTTGGGGAACAGGGGTCTAGCACAGATACGCAGTATTTT	CSVGEQGSSTDTQYF	.	TRBV29-1	TRBJ2-3	TRBD1
TGTGCCAGCAGCTGGACTAGCGGGGGAGGGGAGACCCAGTACTTC	CASSWTSGGGETQYF	.	TRBV5-4	TRBJ2-5	TRBD2
TGTGCCAGCAAGGACCCCCGGAAGGGCTACACCTTC	CASKDPRKGYTF	once	TRBV25-1	TRBJ1-2	.
TGCGCCAGCAGCCCCATCCCCCAGCGGGAGGGCCAGGATACGCAGTATTTT	CASSPIPQREGQDTQYF	once	TRBV4-1	TRBJ2-3	TRBD2
TGCGCCAGCAGTGATTGGGGACTAGCGTCAAACAATGAGCAGTTCTTC	CASSDWGLASNNEQFF	.	TRBV10-1	TRBJ2-1	TRBD2
TGTGCCAGCTCACCATTAGCGTCTAAGGGAGATACGCAGTATTTT	CASSPLASKGDTQYF	.	TRBV18	TRBJ2-3	.
TGTGCCAGCAGCTGCGCCGGGACCGCGACCTACGAGCAGTACTTC	CASSCAGTATYEQYF	.	TRBV7-2	TRBJ2-7	.
TGTGCCATCAGTGCTGCAGGGGAGTTATATCAGCCCCAGCATTTT	CAISAAGELYQPQHF	.	TRBV10-3	TRBJ1-5	.
TGTGCTAGTGGTTCGGGACCGGGACTAGCGGTAAGCTCCTACAATGAGCAGTTCTTC	CASGSGPGLAVSSYNEQFF	.	TRBV12-5	TRBJ2-1	TRBD2
TGTGCCAGCAGTTATCTTAGCGGGAGAGGCGTCAACGAGCAGTACTTC	CASSYLSGRGVNEQYF	few	TRBV6-5	TRBJ2-7	TRBD2